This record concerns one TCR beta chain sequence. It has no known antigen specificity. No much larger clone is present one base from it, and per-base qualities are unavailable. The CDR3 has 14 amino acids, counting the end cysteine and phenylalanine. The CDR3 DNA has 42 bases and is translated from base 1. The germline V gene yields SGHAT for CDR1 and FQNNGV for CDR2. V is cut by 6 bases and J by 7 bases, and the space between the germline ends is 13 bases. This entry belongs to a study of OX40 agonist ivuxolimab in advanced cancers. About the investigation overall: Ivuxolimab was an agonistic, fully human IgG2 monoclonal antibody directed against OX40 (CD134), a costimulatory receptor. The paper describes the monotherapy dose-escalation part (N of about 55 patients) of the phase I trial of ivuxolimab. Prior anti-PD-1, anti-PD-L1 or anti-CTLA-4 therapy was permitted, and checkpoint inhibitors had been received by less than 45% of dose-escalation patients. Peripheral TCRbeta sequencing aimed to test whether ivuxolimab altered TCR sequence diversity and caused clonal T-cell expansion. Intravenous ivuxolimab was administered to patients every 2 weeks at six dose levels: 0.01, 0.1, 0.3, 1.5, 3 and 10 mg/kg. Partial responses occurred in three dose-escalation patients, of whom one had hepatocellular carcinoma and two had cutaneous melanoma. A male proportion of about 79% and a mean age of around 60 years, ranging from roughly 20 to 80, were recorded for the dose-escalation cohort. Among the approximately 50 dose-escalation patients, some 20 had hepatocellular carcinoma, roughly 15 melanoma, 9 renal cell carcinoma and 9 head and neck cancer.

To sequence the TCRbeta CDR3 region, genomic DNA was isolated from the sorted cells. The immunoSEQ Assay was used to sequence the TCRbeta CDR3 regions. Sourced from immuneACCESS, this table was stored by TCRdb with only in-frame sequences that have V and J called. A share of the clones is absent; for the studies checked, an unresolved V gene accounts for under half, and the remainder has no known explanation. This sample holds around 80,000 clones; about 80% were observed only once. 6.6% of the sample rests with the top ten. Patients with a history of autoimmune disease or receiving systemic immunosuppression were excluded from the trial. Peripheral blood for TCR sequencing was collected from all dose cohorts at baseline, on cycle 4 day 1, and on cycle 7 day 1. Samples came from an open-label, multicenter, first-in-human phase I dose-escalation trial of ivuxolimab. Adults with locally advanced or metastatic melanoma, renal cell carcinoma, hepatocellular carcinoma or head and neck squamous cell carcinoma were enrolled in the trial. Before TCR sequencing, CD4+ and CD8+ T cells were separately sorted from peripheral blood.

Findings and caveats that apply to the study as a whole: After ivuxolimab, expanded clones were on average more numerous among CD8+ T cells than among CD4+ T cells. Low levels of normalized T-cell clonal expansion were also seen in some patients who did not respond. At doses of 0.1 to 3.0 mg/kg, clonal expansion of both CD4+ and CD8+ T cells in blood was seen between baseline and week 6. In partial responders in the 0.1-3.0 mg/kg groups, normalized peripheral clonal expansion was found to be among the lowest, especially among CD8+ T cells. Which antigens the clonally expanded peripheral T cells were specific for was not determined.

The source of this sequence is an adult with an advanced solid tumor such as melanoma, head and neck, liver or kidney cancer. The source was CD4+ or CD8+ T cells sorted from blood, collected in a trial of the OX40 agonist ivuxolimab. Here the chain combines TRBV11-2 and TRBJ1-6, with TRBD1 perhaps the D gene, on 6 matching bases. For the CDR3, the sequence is CASRLEGTNSPLHF. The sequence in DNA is TGTGCCAGCAGGCTCGAAGGGACAAATTCACCCCTCCACTTT. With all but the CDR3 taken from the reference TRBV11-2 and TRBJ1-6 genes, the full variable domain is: EAGVAQSPRYKIIEKRQSVAFWCNPISGHATLYWYQQILGQGPKLLIQFQNNGVVDDSQLPKDRFSAERLKGVDSTLKIQPAKLEDSAVYLCASRLEGTNSPLHFGNGTRLTVT.